This is a list of T cell receptor beta chains from one sample in a study of HIV-infected children after antiretroviral therapy interruption. One entry per CDR3 protein results from TCRdb running MiXCR on the 3' RACE reads. The sample consists of 40,000 to 50,000 distinct CDR3 sequences, roughly 4% of them appearing once. The input for sequencing was CD45RA+ CD4+ T cells from PBMCs, pooled from several time points, taken from a donor given antiretroviral therapy, either interrupted or continuous. These receptors were taken from a pool of human donors with HIV. Each CDR3 is given with its conserved first and last residue. The D gene is left open where the match is weak. Size is omitted from some rows. Given values are once, few, many or a class for expanded clones.

abundance: many; v_gene: TRBV7-8; d_gene: TRBD1; j_gene: TRBJ2-2; CDR3nt: TGTGCCAGCAGCTTAGGGAGGGACAGGGGATCCGGGGAGCTGTTTTTT; CDR3aa: CASSLGRDRGSGELFF
abundance: few; v_gene: TRBV11-2; d_gene: NA; j_gene: TRBJ1-1; CDR3nt: TGTGCCAGCAGGATGGGACCCCTCACTGAAGCTTTCTTT; CDR3aa: CASRMGPLTEAFF
abundance: many; v_gene: TRBV6-5; d_gene: TRBD2; j_gene: TRBJ2-3; CDR3nt: TGTGCCAGTCATAAAAGGACTAGCGGCACAGATACGCAGTATTTT; CDR3aa: CASHKRTSGTDTQYF
abundance: many; v_gene: TRBV27; d_gene: NA; j_gene: TRBJ1-1; CDR3nt: TGTGCCAGCAGTTCCCTTACTCAGACTGAAGCTTTCTTT; CDR3aa: CASSSLTQTEAFF
abundance: many; v_gene: TRBV12-3/TRBV12-4; d_gene: NA; j_gene: TRBJ1-4; CDR3nt: TGTGCCAGCAGTTTCCGGTCGGGACAACCTGAAAAACTGTTTTTT; CDR3aa: CASSFRSGQPEKLFF
abundance: many; v_gene: TRBV19; d_gene: TRBD1; j_gene: TRBJ1-2; CDR3nt: TGTGCCAGTAGTTCCCGGACAGGAGATAACTATGGCTACACCTTC; CDR3aa: CASSSRTGDNYGYTF
abundance: many; v_gene: TRBV20-1; d_gene: TRBD2; j_gene: TRBJ2-3; CDR3nt: TGCAGTGCTCGCTCTAGCGGGGCCACAGATACGCAGTATTTT; CDR3aa: CSARSSGATDTQYF
abundance: many; v_gene: TRBV25-1; d_gene: NA; j_gene: TRBJ2-7; CDR3nt: TGTGCCAGCCTATACGGCTACGAGCAGTACTTC; CDR3aa: CASLYGYEQYF
abundance: many; v_gene: TRBV2; d_gene: NA; j_gene: TRBJ1-6; CDR3nt: TGTGCCAGCAAAGCGGATTCAAACTCCTATAATTCACCCCTCCACTTT; CDR3aa: CASKADSNSYNSPLHF
abundance: NA; v_gene: TRBV12-3/TRBV12-4; d_gene: TRBD1; j_gene: TRBJ2-7; CDR3nt: TGTGCCAGCAGTCGACAGGGGACCAGCGACGAGCAGTACTTC; CDR3aa: CASSRQGTSDEQYF
abundance: few; v_gene: TRBV24-1; d_gene: NA; j_gene: TRBJ1-1; CDR3nt: TGTGCCACCAGTGATTCCGCAGCGGGGGACACTGAAGCTTTCTTT; CDR3aa: CATSDSAAGDTEAFF
abundance: many; v_gene: TRBV11-3; d_gene: TRBD2; j_gene: TRBJ2-7; CDR3nt: TGTGCCAGCAGCACCGGGGGGTCCTACGAGCAGTACTTC; CDR3aa: CASSTGGSYEQYF
abundance: many; v_gene: TRBV2; d_gene: NA; j_gene: TRBJ1-1; CDR3nt: TGTGCCAGCATTAAGATCGGGACTGAAGCTTTCTTT; CDR3aa: CASIKIGTEAFF
abundance: many; v_gene: TRBV5-1; d_gene: NA; j_gene: TRBJ2-2; CDR3nt: TGCGCCAGCAGCTTGAACCGCCTCCTGGCCCCGGGGGAGCTGTTTTTT; CDR3aa: CASSLNRLLAPGELFF
abundance: many; v_gene: TRBV28; d_gene: TRBD1; j_gene: TRBJ2-7; CDR3nt: TGTGCCAGCAGCGTCAGTGGACAGGGATCCTACGAGCAGTACTTC; CDR3aa: CASSVSGQGSYEQYF
abundance: many; v_gene: TRBV2; d_gene: NA; j_gene: TRBJ2-1; CDR3nt: TGTGCCAGCAGTGGGGAGGCTAACAATGAGCAGTTCTTC; CDR3aa: CASSGEANNEQFF
abundance: many; v_gene: TRBV20-1; d_gene: NA; j_gene: TRBJ2-7; CDR3nt: TGCAGTGCTAGAGGGGTAGGGACCTACGAGCAGTACTTC; CDR3aa: CSARGVGTYEQYF
abundance: many; v_gene: TRBV30; d_gene: NA; j_gene: TRBJ2-2; CDR3nt: TGTGCCTGGACCCGTTACACCGGGGAGCTGTTTTTT; CDR3aa: CAWTRYTGELFF
abundance: many; v_gene: TRBV23-1; d_gene: NA; j_gene: TRBJ1-2; CDR3nt: TGCGCCAGCAGTCAAGCTGACAGCTATGGCTACACCTTC; CDR3aa: CASSQADSYGYTF
abundance: many; v_gene: TRBV13; d_gene: NA; j_gene: TRBJ1-6; CDR3nt: TGTGCCAGCTCTCTCATCAATTCGCCCCTCTACTTT; CDR3aa: CASSLINSPLYF
abundance: medium-sized; v_gene: TRBV12-3/TRBV12-4; d_gene: TRBD1; j_gene: TRBJ2-7; CDR3nt: TGTGCCAGCAGTCGGACAGGGCCCCACGAGCAGTACTTC; CDR3aa: CASSRTGPHEQYF
abundance: many; v_gene: TRBV20-1; d_gene: TRBD1; j_gene: TRBJ2-6; CDR3nt: TGCAGTGCCCATGGCTCCGCACCGGGACAGGGAGGAATCTCTGGGGCCAACGTCCTGACTTTC; CDR3aa: CSAHGSAPGQGGISGANVLTF
abundance: few; v_gene: TRBV12-3/TRBV12-4; d_gene: NA; j_gene: TRBJ2-1; CDR3nt: TGTGCCAGCAGCCCCGCCGGGACACTCCGTACCAATGAGCAGTTCTTC; CDR3aa: CASSPAGTLRTNEQFF
abundance: NA; v_gene: TRBV28; d_gene: NA; j_gene: TRBJ1-2; CDR3nt: TGTGCCAGCAGTTTAGGAGGACTAGTCTATGGCTACACCTTC; CDR3aa: CASSLGGLVYGYTF
abundance: many; v_gene: TRBV9; d_gene: TRBD1; j_gene: TRBJ2-3; CDR3nt: TGTGCCAGCAGCTCGGACAGGGTCGGCACAGATACGCAGTATTTT; CDR3aa: CASSSDRVGTDTQYF
abundance: NA; v_gene: TRBV30; d_gene: NA; j_gene: TRBJ1-2; CDR3nt: TGTGCCTGGAGTGTCCAGGGGTTGCGCTATGGCTACACCTTC; CDR3aa: CAWSVQGLRYGYTF
abundance: few; v_gene: TRBV20-1; d_gene: NA; j_gene: TRBJ2-5; CDR3nt: TGCAGTGCTAGATCTCCTTCGGGGACCCAGTACTTC; CDR3aa: CSARSPSGTQYF
abundance: many; v_gene: TRBV29-1; d_gene: TRBD1; j_gene: TRBJ2-7; CDR3nt: TGCAGCGTTCTTGTGACAGGGGGCTACGAGCAGTACTTC; CDR3aa: CSVLVTGGYEQYF
abundance: NA; v_gene: TRBV10-3; d_gene: NA; j_gene: TRBJ1-1; CDR3nt: TGTGCCATCAGTGAGTCTGGGAGTGGTACTGAAGCTTTCTTT; CDR3aa: CAISESGSGTEAFF
abundance: many; v_gene: TRBV11-2; d_gene: TRBD1; j_gene: TRBJ2-2; CDR3nt: TGTGCCAGCAGCTTAAGGGACAGTAGCACCGGGGAGCTGTTTTTT; CDR3aa: CASSLRDSSTGELFF
abundance: few; v_gene: TRBV5-1; d_gene: NA; j_gene: TRBJ2-7; CDR3nt: TGCGCCAGCAGCTTGGAACTTAACTACGAGCAGTACTTC; CDR3aa: CASSLELNYEQYF
abundance: many; v_gene: TRBV20-1; d_gene: NA; j_gene: TRBJ1-2; CDR3nt: TGCAGTGCTAGGAACCTGGAAGGTTCTAACTATGGCTACACCTTC; CDR3aa: CSARNLEGSNYGYTF
abundance: many; v_gene: TRBV19; d_gene: NA; j_gene: TRBJ2-4; CDR3nt: TGTGCCAGTACCCAGATGGGGCCCAAAAACATTCAGTACTTC; CDR3aa: CASTQMGPKNIQYF
abundance: many; v_gene: TRBV5-4; d_gene: NA; j_gene: TRBJ2-5; CDR3nt: TGTGCCAGCAGCCGCCTCTACGGGGAGACCCAGTACTTC; CDR3aa: CASSRLYGETQYF
abundance: few; v_gene: TRBV20-1; d_gene: TRBD2; j_gene: TRBJ2-1; CDR3nt: TGCAGTGCTAGAGTTGCGGGGGGAAAAAATGAGCAGTTCTTC; CDR3aa: CSARVAGGKNEQFF
abundance: NA; v_gene: TRBV2; d_gene: NA; j_gene: TRBJ1-5; CDR3nt: TGTGCCAGCAGTAGTCAGGACAGTCAGAATCAGCCCCAGCATTTT; CDR3aa: CASSSQDSQNQPQHF
abundance: many; v_gene: TRBV29-1; d_gene: NA; j_gene: TRBJ2-7; CDR3nt: TGCAGCGTTGAAGACAGGGTTGGGTACGAGCAGTACTTC; CDR3aa: CSVEDRVGYEQYF
abundance: many; v_gene: TRBV20-1; d_gene: TRBD2; j_gene: TRBJ2-1; CDR3nt: TGCAGTGCTACCAAGACTAGCGGGGTCTCCTACAATGAGCAGTTCTTC; CDR3aa: CSATKTSGVSYNEQFF
abundance: many; v_gene: TRBV7-9; d_gene: NA; j_gene: TRBJ2-1; CDR3nt: TGTGCCAGCAGCTTATCCGGGGCTCCCGAGCAGTTCTTC; CDR3aa: CASSLSGAPEQFF
abundance: many; v_gene: TRBV6-2/TRBV6-3; d_gene: TRBD1; j_gene: TRBJ2-7; CDR3nt: TGTGCCAGCAGCCGCGGACAGGGTGGGTACTTC; CDR3aa: CASSRGQGGYF
abundance: medium-sized; v_gene: TRBV20-1; d_gene: NA; j_gene: TRBJ1-6; CDR3nt: TGCAGTGCTACCTGGGCAAGCTCACCCCTCCACTTT; CDR3aa: CSATWASSPLHF
abundance: many; v_gene: TRBV14; d_gene: TRBD1; j_gene: TRBJ2-3; CDR3nt: TGTGCCAGCAGCCATATACCGGGACAGGGAGAAGATACGCAGTATTTT; CDR3aa: CASSHIPGQGEDTQYF
abundance: many; v_gene: TRBV6-6; d_gene: NA; j_gene: TRBJ2-2; CDR3nt: TGTGCCAGCAGTTTGGTCGAGAACACCGGGGAGCTGTTTTTT; CDR3aa: CASSLVENTGELFF